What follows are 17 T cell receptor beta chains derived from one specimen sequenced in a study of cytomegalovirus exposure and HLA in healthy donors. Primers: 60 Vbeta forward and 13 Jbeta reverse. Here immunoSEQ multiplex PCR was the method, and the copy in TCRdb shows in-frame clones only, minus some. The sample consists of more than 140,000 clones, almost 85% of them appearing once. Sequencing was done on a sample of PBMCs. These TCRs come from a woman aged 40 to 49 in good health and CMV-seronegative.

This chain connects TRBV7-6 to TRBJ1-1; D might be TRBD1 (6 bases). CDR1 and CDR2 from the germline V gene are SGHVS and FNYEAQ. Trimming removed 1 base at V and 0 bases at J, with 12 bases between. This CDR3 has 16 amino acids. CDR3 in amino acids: CASSLGGQTLNTEAFF. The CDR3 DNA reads TGTGCCAGCAGCTTAGGCGGACAGACCTTGAACACTGAAGCTTTCTTT.

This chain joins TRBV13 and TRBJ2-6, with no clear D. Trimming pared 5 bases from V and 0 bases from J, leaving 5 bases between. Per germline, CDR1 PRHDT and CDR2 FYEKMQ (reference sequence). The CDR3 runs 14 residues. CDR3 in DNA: TGTGCCAGCAGCCAACACTCTGGGGCCAACGTCCTGACTTTC. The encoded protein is CASSQHSGANVLTF.

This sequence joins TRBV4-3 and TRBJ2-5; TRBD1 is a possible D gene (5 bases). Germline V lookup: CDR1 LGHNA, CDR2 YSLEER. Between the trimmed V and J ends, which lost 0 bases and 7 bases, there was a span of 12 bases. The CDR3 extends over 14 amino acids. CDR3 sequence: CASSQDGQGWTQYF. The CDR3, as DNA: TGCGCCAGCAGCCAAGATGGGCAGGGTTGGACCCAGTACTTC.

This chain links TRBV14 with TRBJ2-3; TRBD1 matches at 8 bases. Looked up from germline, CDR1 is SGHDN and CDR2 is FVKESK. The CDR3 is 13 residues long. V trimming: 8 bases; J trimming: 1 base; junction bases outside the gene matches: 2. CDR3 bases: TGTGCCAGCCGACAGGGGCGCACAGATACGCAGTATTTT. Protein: CASRQGRTDTQYF.

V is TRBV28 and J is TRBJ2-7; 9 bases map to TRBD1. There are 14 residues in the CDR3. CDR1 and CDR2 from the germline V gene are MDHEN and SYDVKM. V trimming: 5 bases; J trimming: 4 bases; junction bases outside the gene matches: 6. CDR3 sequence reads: CASSGQGFLYEQYF. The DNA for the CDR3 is TGTGCCAGCAGTGGACAGGGGTTTCTTTACGAGCAGTACTTC. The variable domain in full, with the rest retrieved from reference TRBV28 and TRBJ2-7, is DVKVTQSSRYLVKRTGEKVFLECVQDMDHENMFWYRQDPGLGLRLIYFSYDVKMKEKGDIPEGYSVSREKKERFSLILESASTNQTSMYLCASSGQGFLYEQYFGPGTRLTVT.

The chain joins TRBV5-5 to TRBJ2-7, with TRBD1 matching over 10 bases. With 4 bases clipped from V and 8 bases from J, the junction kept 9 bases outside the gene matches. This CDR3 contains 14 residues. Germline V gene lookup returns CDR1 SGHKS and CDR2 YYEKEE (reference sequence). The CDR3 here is CASSPRDRGYQQYF. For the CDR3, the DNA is TGTGCCAGCAGCCCACGGGACAGGGGATATCAGCAGTACTTC.

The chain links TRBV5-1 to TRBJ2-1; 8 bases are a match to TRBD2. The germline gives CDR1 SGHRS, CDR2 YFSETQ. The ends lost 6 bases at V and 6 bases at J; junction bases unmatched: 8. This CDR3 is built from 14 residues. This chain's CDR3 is CASMVVAGSNEQFF. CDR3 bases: TGCGCCAGCATGGTGGTAGCGGGAAGCAATGAGCAGTTCTTC.

In nucleotides, the CDR3 is TGTGCCAGCAGTTCAACAGGGGCCGCTTATGGCTACACCTTC. Its translation is CASSSTGAAYGYTF. The V call is TRBV6-5, the J call TRBJ1-2; 7 bases map to TRBD1. CDR1 and CDR2 from the germline V gene are MNHEY and SVGAGI. V shed 4 bases, J shed 5 bases, and the junction held 7 bases outside the gene matches. The length of the CDR3 is 14 residues.

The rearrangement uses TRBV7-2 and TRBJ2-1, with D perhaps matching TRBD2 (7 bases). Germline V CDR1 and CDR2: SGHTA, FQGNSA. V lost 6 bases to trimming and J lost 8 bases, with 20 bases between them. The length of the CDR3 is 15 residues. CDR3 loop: CASSRPGGHMDEQFF. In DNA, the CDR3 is TGTGCCAGCAGTCGGCCCGGGGGGCATATGGATGAGCAGTTCTTC.

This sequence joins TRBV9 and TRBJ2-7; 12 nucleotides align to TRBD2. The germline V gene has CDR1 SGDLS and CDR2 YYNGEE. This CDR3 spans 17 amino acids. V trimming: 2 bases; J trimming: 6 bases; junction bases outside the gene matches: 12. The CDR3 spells CASSVNSGLAGISEQYF. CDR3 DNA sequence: TGTGCCAGCAGCGTTAATTCAGGACTAGCGGGAATATCCGAGCAGTACTTC. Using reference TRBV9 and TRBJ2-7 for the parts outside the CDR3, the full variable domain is DSGVTQTPKHLITATGQRVTLRCSPRSGDLSVYWYQQSLDQGLQFLIQYYNGEERAKGNILERFSAQQFPDLHSELNLSSLELGDSALYFCASSVNSGLAGISEQYFGPGTRLTVT.

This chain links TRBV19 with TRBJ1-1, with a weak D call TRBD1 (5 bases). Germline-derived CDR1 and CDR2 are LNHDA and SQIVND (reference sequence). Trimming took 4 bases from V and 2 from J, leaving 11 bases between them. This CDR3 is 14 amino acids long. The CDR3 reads CASSKEGPNTEAFF. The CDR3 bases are TGTGCCAGTAGTAAGGAGGGACCTAACACTGAAGCTTTCTTT.

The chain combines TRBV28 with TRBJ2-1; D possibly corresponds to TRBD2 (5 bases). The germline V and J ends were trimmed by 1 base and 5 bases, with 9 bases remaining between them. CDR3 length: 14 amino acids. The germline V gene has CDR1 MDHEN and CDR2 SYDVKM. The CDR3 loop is CASSLYRDHNEQFF. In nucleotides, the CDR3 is TGTGCCAGCAGTTTATATCGGGATCACAATGAGCAGTTCTTC. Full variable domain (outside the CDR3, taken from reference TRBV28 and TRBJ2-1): DVKVTQSSRYLVKRTGEKVFLECVQDMDHENMFWYRQDPGLGLRLIYFSYDVKMKEKGDIPEGYSVSREKKERFSLILESASTNQTSMYLCASSLYRDHNEQFFGPGTRLTVL.

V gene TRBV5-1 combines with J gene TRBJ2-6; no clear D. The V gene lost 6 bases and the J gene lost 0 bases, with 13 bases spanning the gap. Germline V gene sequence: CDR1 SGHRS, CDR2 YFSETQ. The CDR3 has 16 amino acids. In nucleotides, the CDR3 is TGCGCCAGCACGTCGGCGGTGAGCTCTGGGGCCAACGTCCTGACTTTC. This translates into CASTSAVSSGANVLTF.

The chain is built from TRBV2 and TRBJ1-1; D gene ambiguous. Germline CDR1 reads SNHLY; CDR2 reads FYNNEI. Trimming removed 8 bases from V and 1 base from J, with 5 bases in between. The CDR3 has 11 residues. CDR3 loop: CASRGNTEAFF. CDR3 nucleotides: TGTGCCAGCCGGGGGAACACTGAAGCTTTCTTT. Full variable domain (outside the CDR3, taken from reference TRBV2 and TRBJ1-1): EPEVTQTPSHQVTQMGQEVILRCVPISNHLYFYWYRQILGQKVEFLVSFYNNEISEKSEIFDDQFSVERPDGSNFTLKIRSTKLEDSAMYFCASRGNTEAFFGQGTRLTVV.

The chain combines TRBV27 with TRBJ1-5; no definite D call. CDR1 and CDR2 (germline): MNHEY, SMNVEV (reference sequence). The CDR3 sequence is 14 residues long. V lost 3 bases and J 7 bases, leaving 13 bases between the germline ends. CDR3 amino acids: CASSLKVRGQPQHF. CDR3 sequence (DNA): TGTGCCAGCAGTTTGAAGGTTAGAGGACAGCCCCAGCATTTT.

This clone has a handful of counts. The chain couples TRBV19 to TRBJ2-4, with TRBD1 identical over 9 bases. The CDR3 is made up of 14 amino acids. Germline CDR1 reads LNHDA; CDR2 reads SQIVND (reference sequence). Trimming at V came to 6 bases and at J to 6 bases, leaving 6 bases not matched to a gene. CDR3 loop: CASSFRDRVNIQYF. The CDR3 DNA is TGTGCCAGTAGCTTTCGGGACAGGGTAAACATTCAGTACTTC.

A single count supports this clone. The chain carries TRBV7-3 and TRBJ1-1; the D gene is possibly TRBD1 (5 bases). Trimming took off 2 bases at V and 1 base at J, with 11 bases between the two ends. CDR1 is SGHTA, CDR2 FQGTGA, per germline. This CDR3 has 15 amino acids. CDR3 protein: CASSLDSVENTEAFF. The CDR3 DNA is TGTGCCAGCAGCTTAGACAGCGTAGAGAACACTGAAGCTTTCTTT. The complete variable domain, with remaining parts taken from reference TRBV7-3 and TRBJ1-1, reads GAGVSQTPSNKVTEKGKYVELRCDPISGHTALYWYRQSLGQGPEFLIYFQGTGAADDSGLPNDRFFAVRPEGSVSTLKIQRTERGDSAVYLCASSLDSVENTEAFFGQGTRLTVV.